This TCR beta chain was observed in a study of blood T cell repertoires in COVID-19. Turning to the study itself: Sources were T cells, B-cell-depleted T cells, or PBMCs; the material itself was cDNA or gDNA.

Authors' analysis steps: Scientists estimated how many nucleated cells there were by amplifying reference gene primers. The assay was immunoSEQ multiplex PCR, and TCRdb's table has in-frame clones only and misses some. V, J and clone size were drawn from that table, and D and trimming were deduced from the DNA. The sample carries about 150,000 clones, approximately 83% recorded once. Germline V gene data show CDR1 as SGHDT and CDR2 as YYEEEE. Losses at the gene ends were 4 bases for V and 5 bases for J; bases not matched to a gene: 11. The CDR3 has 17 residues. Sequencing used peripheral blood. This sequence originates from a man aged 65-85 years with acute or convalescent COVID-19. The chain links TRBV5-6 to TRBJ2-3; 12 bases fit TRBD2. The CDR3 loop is CASSRLTSGSKGDTQYF. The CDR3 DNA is TGTGCCAGCAGCCGTTTGACTAGCGGGAGTAAGGGAGATACGCAGTATTTT.